This T cell receptor (beta chain) came from a study of blood T cell repertoires in COVID-19. Study at large: The origin of the acute and convalescent COVID-19 samples was the United States, Italy and Spain. PBMCs, B-cell-depleted T cells, or T cells were the source of the cDNA or gDNA that made up the material.

V dropped 8 bases and J dropped 2; count of bases not matched to a gene: 5. The germline CDR1 and CDR2 sequences are SNHLY and FYNNEI. The CDR3 consists of 13 residues. Original analysis: Nucleated cell counts were estimated from reference gene primer amplification. Using immunoSEQ multiplex PCR, the repertoire was profiled, and TCRdb retains in-frame clones only, with some absent. The V and J calls and clone size were taken over from that table, and D and trimming were inferred from the DNA. Among more than 150,000 clones listed, approximately 88% were seen once. The sample taken for sequencing was peripheral blood. This sequence joins TRBV2 and TRBJ2-5, with 7 bases that match TRBD1. The TCR originated in a woman between 55 and 75 years old with acute or convalescent COVID-19. The chain's CDR3 is CASSRDRQETQYF. As DNA, the CDR3 is TGTGCCAGCTCCCGGGACAGACAAGAGACCCAGTACTTC.